The next 7 T cell receptor beta chains were all read from a single sample in a study of shared clonotypes between healthy human individuals. Clones were sequenced by immunoSEQ multiplex PCR, and TCRdb holds only the in-frame ones, with some missing. This sample has more than 1.2 million clones, with 98% to 99% found just once. Sequenced material: naive CD4+ T cells sorted from blood. Noted subset: CD45RA+ positively selected. These receptor sequences come from a man younger than 45 in good health.

In nucleotides, the CDR3 is TGCAGTGGGGTCTGGACCGGGGAGCTGTTTTTT. Amino acid sequence: CSGVWTGELFF. This rearrangement joins TRBV20-1 to TRBJ2-2, with D unclear. The CDR3 length is 11 residues. CDR1 and CDR2 from the germline V gene are DFQATT and SNEGSKA (reference sequence). V lost 7 bases, J lost 5 bases, and 8 bases lay in between.

The V call is TRBV5-4, the J call TRBJ2-7, with TRBD2 matching over 7 bases. Germline CDR1 is SGHNT and CDR2 is YYREEE (reference sequence). The CDR3 covers 15 residues. V shed 0 bases, J shed 7 bases, and the junction held 10 bases outside the gene matches. This CDR3 is CASSLGAGTTREQYF. The CDR3 DNA follows: TGTGCCAGCAGCTTGGGGGCAGGGACTACTAGAGAGCAGTACTTC.

V usage is TRBV5-1 and J usage is TRBJ2-7; 7 bases match TRBD1. This CDR3 is built from 14 residues. J lost 1 base, V lost 4 bases, and 5 bases had no gene match. Germline loops: CDR1 SGHRS, CDR2 YFSETQ. DNA for the CDR3: TGCGCCAGCAGCCGCAGACAGGGTTCCTACGAGCAGTACTTC. Translation: CASSRRQGSYEQYF.

This clone appeared once. The rearrangement links TRBV5-1 to TRBJ1-2; D unclear. The CDR3 length is 15 residues. The V end lost 4 bases, the J end lost 2 bases, and 15 bases lay between the germline ends. Germline V gene lookup returns CDR1 SGHRS and CDR2 YFSETQ. The CDR3 sequence: CASSPDGSRNYGYTF. CDR3 nucleotide sequence: TGCGCCAGCAGCCCGGACGGGAGTCGGAACTATGGCTACACCTTC.

The chain uses TRBV28 and TRBJ2-7; 11 bases match TRBD2. The CDR3 is made up of 16 amino acids. The germline V gene has CDR1 MDHEN and CDR2 SYDVKM. The J segment lost 3 bases and the V segment lost 3 bases, leaving 7 bases of the junction unmatched. CDR3 residues: CASSFLAGGEGYEQYF. The CDR3 bases are TGTGCCAGCAGTTTTCTAGCGGGAGGAGAAGGCTACGAGCAGTACTTC.

The V call is TRBV29-1, the J call TRBJ2-3; D tentatively reads TRBD1 or TRBD2 (5 bases each). Germline V gene lookup returns CDR1 SQVTM and CDR2 ANQGSEA. V was trimmed by 4 bases and J by 7 bases, leaving 15 bases between them. The CDR3 runs 13 residues. The CDR3 coding sequence is TGCAGCGTTGGGGACCAGCTTCGTAATACGCAGTATTTT. It yields the protein CSVGDQLRNTQYF.

This clone was seen once. This chain joins TRBV6-1 and TRBJ2-1, with D possibly being TRBD1 or TRBD2 (5 bases each). Germline V gives CDR1 MNHNS, CDR2 SASEGT. The length of the CDR3 is 13 residues. The V and J ends lost 2 bases and 12 bases respectively, with 14 bases between them. This CDR3 is CASSEILGTVQFF. The CDR3 bases are TGTGCCAGCAGTGAAATCCTCGGGACCGTGCAGTTCTTC.